This T cell receptor (beta chain) came from a study of PD-1 blockade in classical Hodgkin lymphoma. General study findings and limits: Later analyses included only patients treated at least 1 year post-ASCT. TCR diversity in CD4+, not CD8+, cells rose significantly by C4D1.

Every patient experienced relapse after autologous stem cell transplantation, and brentuximab vedotin exposure varied. Using magnetic negative selection, the CD4+ T cells were separated out of thawed PBMCs. Profiling relied on immunoSEQ multiplex PCR, and the TCRdb table lists in-frame clones only, not all of them. This repertoire shows tens of thousands of clones, 65% to 90% found once; its top ten account for 2.4%. In germline, CDR1 is DFQATT, CDR2 SNEGSKA (reference sequence). Trimming took 1 base from V and 6 from J, leaving 3 bases between them. The CDR3 loop spans 10 amino acids. With respect to this clone: Antigen specificity is unknown.

This specimen consisted of CD4+ T cells from blood, obtained at baseline. The clonotype comes from a human donor with classical Hodgkin lymphoma. V is TRBV20-1 and J is TRBJ2-5; D is unclear. CDR3 sequence reads: CSARGQTQYF. CDR3 sequence (DNA): TGCAGTGCTAGAGGGCAGACCCAGTACTTC.